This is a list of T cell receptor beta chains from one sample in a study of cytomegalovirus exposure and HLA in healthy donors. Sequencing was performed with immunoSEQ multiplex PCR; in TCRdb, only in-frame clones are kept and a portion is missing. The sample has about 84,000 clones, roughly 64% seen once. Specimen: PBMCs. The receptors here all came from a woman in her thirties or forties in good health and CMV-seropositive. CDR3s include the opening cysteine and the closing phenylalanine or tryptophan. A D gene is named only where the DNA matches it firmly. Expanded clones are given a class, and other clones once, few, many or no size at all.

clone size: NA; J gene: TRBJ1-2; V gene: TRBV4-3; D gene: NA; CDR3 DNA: TGCGCCAGCAGCCAAGATCTGTCTCGTGTGGGGGGTGGATATGGCTACACCTTC; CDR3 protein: CASSQDLSRVGGGYGYTF
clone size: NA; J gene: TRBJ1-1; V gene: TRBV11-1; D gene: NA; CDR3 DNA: TGTGCCAGCAGCTTATTTTCCCAGGGACTGGTCTTCTTT; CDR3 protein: CASSLFSQGLVFF
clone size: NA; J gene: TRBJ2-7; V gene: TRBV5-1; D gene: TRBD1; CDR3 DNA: TGCGCCAGCAGCCCCTCGACAGGGTCCTACGAGCAGTACTTC; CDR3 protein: CASSPSTGSYEQYF
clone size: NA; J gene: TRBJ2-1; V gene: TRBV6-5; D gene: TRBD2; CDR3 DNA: TGTGCCAGCAGGCCAGGGACTAGCGGGAGGAATGAGCAGTTCTTC; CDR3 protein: CASRPGTSGRNEQFF
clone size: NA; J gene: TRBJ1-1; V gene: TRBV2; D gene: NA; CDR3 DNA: TGTGCCAGCAACACGGCGGGCACTGAAGCTTTCTTT; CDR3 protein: CASNTAGTEAFF
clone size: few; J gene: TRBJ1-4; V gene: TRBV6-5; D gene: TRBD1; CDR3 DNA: TGTGCCAGCAGTTCCGGGACAGACGAAAAACTGTTTTTT; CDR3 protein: CASSSGTDEKLFF
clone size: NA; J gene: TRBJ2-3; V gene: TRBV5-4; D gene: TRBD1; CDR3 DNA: TGTGCCAGCAGCCTGACAGGGGCAGATACGCAGTATTTT; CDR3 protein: CASSLTGADTQYF
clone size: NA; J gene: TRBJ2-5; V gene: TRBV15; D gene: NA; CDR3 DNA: TGTGCCACCAGCAGAGATGAGAGGGTCCAAGAGACCCAGTACTTC; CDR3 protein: CATSRDERVQETQYF
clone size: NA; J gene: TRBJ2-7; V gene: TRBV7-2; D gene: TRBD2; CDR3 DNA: TGTGCCAGCAGCTTAACTACCGGGACTAGCGGCTACGAGCAGTACTTC; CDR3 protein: CASSLTTGTSGYEQYF
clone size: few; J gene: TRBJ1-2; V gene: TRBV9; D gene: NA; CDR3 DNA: TGTGCCAGCAGCGTAGACCCCGGAACTCAGGATGGCTACACCTTC; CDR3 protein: CASSVDPGTQDGYTF
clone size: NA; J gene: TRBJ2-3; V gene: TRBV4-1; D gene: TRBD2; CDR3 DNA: TGCGCCAGCAGCCAAGGTAGAATCCTTGGACTAGGTGATACAGATACGCAGTATTTT; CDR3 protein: CASSQGRILGLGDTDTQYF
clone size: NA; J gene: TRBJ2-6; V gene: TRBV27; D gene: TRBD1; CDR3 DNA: TGTGCCAGCAGTTTAGGGACAGGGTGGTATTCTGGGGCCAACGTCCTGACTTTC; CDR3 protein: CASSLGTGWYSGANVLTF
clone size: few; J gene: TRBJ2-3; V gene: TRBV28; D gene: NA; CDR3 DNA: TGTGCCAGCAGTCCACGCACGGCGGGATCAGATACGCAGTATTTT; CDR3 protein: CASSPRTAGSDTQYF
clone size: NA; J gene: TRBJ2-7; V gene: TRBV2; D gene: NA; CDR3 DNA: TGTGCCACCACCGGGGGGCGCGGCTACGAGCAGTACTTC; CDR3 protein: CATTGGRGYEQYF
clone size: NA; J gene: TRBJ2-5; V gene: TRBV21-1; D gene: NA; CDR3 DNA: TGTGCCAGCAGCAAAATCAGCCAGGAGGACCAATTGAAGACCCAGTACTTC; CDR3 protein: CASSKISQEDQLKTQYF
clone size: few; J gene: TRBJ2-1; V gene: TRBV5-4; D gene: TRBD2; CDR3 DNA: TGTGCCAGCAGCTTTTCTAGCGGGAGGGCCACTGAGCAGTTCTTC; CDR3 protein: CASSFSSGRATEQFF
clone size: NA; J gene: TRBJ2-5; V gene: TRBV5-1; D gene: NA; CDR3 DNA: TGCGCCAGCAGCTTATCCGGCGGAGGACAAGAGACCCAGTACTTC; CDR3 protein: CASSLSGGGQETQYF
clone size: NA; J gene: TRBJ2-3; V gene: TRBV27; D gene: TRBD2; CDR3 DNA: TGTGCCAGCTCCCGGGAGGAAACAGATACGCAGTATTTT; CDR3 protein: CASSREETDTQYF
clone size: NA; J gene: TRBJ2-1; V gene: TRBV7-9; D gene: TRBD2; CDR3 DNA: TGTGCCAGCACCCTAAGGTGGGGGGGGGACAATGAGCAGTTCTTC; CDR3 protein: CASTLRWGGDNEQFF
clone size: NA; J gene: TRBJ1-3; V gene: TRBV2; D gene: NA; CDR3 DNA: TGTGCCAGCAGTGAAGACAGGTCTGGAAACACCATATATTTT; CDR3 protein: CASSEDRSGNTIYF
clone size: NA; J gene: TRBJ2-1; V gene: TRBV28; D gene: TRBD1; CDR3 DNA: TGTGCCAGCAACAACCGGGACAGTTCCTACAATGAGCAGTTCTTC; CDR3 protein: CASNNRDSSYNEQFF
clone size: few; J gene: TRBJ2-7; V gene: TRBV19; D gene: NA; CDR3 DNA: TGTGCCAGTAGTCCAGCCTCCGGGGGCTACGAGCAGTACTTC; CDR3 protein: CASSPASGGYEQYF
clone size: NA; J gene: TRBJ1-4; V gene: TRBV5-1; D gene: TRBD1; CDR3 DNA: TGCGCCAGCAGGAGGGACAGTACTAATGAAAAACTGTTTTTT; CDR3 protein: CASRRDSTNEKLFF
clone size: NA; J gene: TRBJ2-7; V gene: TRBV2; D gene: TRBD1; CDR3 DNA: TGTGCCAGCAGCAATTACAGGGGTGGTTCCTACGAGCAGTACTTC; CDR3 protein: CASSNYRGGSYEQYF
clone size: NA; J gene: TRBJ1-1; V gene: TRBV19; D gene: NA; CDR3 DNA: TGTGCCAGTAGTGTGGGGCGGGGCACTGAAGCTTTCTTT; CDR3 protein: CASSVGRGTEAFF
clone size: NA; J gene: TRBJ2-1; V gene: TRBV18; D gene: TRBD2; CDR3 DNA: TGTGCCAGCTCACCAGCGACTAGCGGGGGGCTCTACAATGAGCAGTTCTTC; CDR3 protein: CASSPATSGGLYNEQFF
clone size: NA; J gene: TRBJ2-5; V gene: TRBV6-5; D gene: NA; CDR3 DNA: TGTGCCAGCAGTTACTCTAGCGGTGAGACCCAGTACTTC; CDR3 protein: CASSYSSGETQYF
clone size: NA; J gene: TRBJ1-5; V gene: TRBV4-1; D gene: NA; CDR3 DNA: TGCGCCAGCAGCCATGCCGGACAGTCCAATCAGCCCCAGCATTTT; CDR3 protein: CASSHAGQSNQPQHF
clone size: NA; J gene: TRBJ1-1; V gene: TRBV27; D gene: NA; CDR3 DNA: TGTGCCAGCAGTTTTGGGGGCAGGGTCGGGAACACTGAAGCTTTCTTT; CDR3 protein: CASSFGGRVGNTEAFF
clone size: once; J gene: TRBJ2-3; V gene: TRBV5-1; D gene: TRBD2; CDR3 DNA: TGCGCCAGCAGCTTGGCGGCTAGCGGGAGGGCCAGGGATACGCAGTATTTT; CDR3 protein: CASSLAASGRARDTQYF
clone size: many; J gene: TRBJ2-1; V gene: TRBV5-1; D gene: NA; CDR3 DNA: TGCGCCAGCAGCTCCGAGGACAGCTACAATGAGCAGTTCTTC; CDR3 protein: CASSSEDSYNEQFF
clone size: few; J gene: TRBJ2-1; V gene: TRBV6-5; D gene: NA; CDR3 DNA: TGTGCCAGCAGTTACGGGGGCCCCAATGAGCAGTTCTTC; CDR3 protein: CASSYGGPNEQFF
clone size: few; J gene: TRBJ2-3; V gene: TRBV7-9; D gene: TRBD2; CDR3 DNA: TGTGCCAGCAGCTTTACTAGCGGAAGCACAGATACGCAGTATTTT; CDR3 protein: CASSFTSGSTDTQYF
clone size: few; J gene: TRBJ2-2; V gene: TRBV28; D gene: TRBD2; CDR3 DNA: TGTGCCAGCAGTTTAGGCGGGAGCTACACCGGGGAGCTGTTTTTT; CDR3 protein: CASSLGGSYTGELFF
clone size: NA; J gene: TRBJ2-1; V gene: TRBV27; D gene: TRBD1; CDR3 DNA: TGTGCCAGCAGTCTTGACAGGGCACCCTTCTACAATGAGCAGTTCTTC; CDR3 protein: CASSLDRAPFYNEQFF
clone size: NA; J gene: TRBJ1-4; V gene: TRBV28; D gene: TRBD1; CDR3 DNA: TGTGCCAGCAGTTTATTGACAGGGAGCGGAGAAAAACTGTTTTTT; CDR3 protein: CASSLLTGSGEKLFF
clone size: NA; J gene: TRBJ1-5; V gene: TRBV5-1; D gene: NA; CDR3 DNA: TGCGCCAGCAGCTTGGGCGGCTATAGCAATCAGCCCCAGCATTTT; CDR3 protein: CASSLGGYSNQPQHF
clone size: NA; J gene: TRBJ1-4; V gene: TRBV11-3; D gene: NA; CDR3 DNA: TGTGCCAGCAGCTATGTCCCCTGGAGACTGTTTTTT; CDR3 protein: CASSYVPWRLFF
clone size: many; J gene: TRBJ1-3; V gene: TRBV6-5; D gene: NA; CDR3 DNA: TGTGCCAGCAGTTACTCGGGGCACTCTGGAAACACCATATATTTT; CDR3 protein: CASSYSGHSGNTIYF
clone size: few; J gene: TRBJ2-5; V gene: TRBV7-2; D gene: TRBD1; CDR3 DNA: TGTGCCAGCGGCAATCGGGACAGGGTAAAGGAGACCCAGTACTTC; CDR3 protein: CASGNRDRVKETQYF
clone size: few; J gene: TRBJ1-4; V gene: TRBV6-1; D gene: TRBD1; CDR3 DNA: TGTGCCAGCAGTGAAACGTCGGGACAGGGTGGTGAAAAACTGTTTTTT; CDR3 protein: CASSETSGQGGEKLFF
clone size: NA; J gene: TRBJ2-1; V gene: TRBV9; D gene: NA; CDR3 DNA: TGTGCCAGCAGCGTAGCGGACAGCCGTAGGGAGTTCTTC; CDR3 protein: CASSVADSRREFF
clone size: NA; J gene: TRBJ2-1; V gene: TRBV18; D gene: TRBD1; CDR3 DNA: TGTGCCAGCTCGGGACAGGGCATCAATGAGCAGTTCTTC; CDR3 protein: CASSGQGINEQFF
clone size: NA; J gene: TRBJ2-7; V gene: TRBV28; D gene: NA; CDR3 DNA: TGTGCCAGCAGTTCGCCCCAGACTGGCGGCGAGCAGTACTTC; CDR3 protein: CASSSPQTGGEQYF
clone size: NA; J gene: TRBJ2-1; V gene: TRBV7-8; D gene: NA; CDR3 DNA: TGTGCCAGCAGCTTAGGTTGGAAAGGGGATAGTGCATCCTACAATGAGCAGTTCTTC; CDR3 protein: CASSLGWKGDSASYNEQFF
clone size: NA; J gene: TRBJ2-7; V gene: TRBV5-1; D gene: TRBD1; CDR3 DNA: TGCGCCAGCAGCAGGGACAGCGACCCCTCCTACGAGCAGTACTTC; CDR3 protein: CASSRDSDPSYEQYF
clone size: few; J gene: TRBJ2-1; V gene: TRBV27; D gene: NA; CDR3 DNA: TGTGCCAGCAGTTCGGCGGGGTACAATGAGCAGTTCTTC; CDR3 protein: CASSSAGYNEQFF
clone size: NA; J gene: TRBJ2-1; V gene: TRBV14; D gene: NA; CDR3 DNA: TGTGCCAGCAGCCAAGATAAAATAGGGGCCTACAATGAGCAGTTCTTC; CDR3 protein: CASSQDKIGAYNEQFF